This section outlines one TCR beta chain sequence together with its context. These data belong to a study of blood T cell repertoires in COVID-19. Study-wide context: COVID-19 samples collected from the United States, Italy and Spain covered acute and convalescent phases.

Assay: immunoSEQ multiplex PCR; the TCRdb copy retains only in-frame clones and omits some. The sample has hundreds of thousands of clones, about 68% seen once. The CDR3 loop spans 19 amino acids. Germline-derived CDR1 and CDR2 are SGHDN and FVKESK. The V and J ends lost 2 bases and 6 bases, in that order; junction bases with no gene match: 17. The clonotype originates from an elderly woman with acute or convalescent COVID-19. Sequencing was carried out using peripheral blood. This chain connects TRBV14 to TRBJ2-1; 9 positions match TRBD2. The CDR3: CASSQKAWLRGRAGNEQFF. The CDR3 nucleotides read TGTGCCAGCAGCCAAAAGGCTTGGCTTCGCGGGAGGGCCGGCAATGAGCAGTTCTTC.